These 7 T cell receptor beta chains were sequenced from one sample in a study of blood T cell repertoires in COVID-19. TCRdb's table, derived via immunoSEQ multiplex PCR, lists solely in-frame clones and lacks some. The sample has about 35,000 clones; more than 75% are singletons. The sequenced sample was peripheral blood. Every receptor here comes from an elderly man with active or convalescent COVID-19.

This chain links TRBV27 with TRBJ2-7; D is uncertain. This CDR3 has 11 amino acids. Trimming cost V 8 bases and J 4 bases, with 9 bases left between them. Looked up from germline, CDR1 is MNHEY and CDR2 is SMNVEV (reference sequence). The chain's CDR3 is CASASGYEQYF. As DNA, the CDR3 is TGTGCCAGCGCCTCCGGGTACGAGCAGTACTTC.

This clone was counted once. The gene calls are TRBV7-2 and TRBJ2-1; perhaps TRBD2 as D (6 bases). Trimming removed 3 bases at V and 2 bases at J, with 11 bases between. The germline V gene has CDR1 SGHTA and CDR2 FQGNSA. The CDR3 runs 15 residues. CDR3 sequence reads: CASSFDSGTYNEQFF. Written as DNA, the CDR3 is TGTGCCAGCAGCTTCGATAGCGGCACCTACAATGAGCAGTTCTTC. The full variable domain, rest sourced from reference TRBV7-2 and TRBJ2-1, is GAGVSQSPSNKVTEKGKDVELRCDPISGHTALYWYRQSLGQGLEFLIYFQGNSAPDKSGLPSDRFSAERTGGSVSTLTIQRTQQEDSAVYLCASSFDSGTYNEQFFGPGTRLTVL.

J is TRBJ2-7 and V is TRBV6-5; TRBD2 agrees at 8 bases. With V trimmed by 6 bases and J by 3 bases, 7 bases remained unmatched. Germline CDR1 reads MNHEY; CDR2 reads SVGAGI. The CDR3 totals 14 residues. CDR3 coding DNA: TGTGCCAGCAGACCCGGGACTAGTGTCTACGAGCAGTACTTC. Its protein product is CASRPGTSVYEQYF.

The chain uses TRBV3-1 (or the pseudogene TRBV3-2) and TRBJ2-1; no reliable D call. V lost 5 bases to trimming and J lost 7 bases, with 9 bases between them. This CDR3 has 12 residues. CDR1 and CDR2 from the germline V gene are LGHDT and YNNKEL (reference sequence). The CDR3: CASSKERNEQFF. The CDR3 DNA follows: TGTGCCAGCAGCAAGGAGAGGAATGAGCAGTTCTTC.

The chain joins TRBV6-2 or TRBV6-3 to TRBJ2-3; 12 positions match TRBD2. CDR3 length: 19 residues. In germline, CDR1 is MNHEY, CDR2 SVGEGT. J gave up 0 bases and V 4 bases, and 11 bases lay outside the gene matches. The chain's CDR3 is CASSFQTSGSQASTDTQYF. The CDR3 DNA reads TGTGCCAGCAGTTTCCAGACTAGCGGGAGCCAGGCTAGCACAGATACGCAGTATTTT.

The CDR3 sequence: CASSFSPGGATGELFF. For the CDR3, the DNA is TGTGCCAGCAGTTTCTCTCCCGGGGGGGCCACCGGGGAGCTGTTTTTT. V is TRBV28 and J is TRBJ2-2; 8 bases align to TRBD2. The germline V gene encodes CDR1 MDHEN and CDR2 SYDVKM. The CDR3 runs 16 residues. V dropped 3 bases and J dropped 4; count of bases not matched to a gene: 7.

The chain carries TRBV6-5 and TRBJ2-5; TRBD1 matches 8 bases. The CDR3 has 15 residues. After removal of 0 bases from V and 2 bases from J, the junction contained 2 bases not matched to a gene. Germline V CDR1 and CDR2: MNHEY, SVGAGI. The CDR3 DNA reads as TGTGCCAGCAGTTACTCTCAGGGGGCTCAAGAGACCCAGTACTTC. Its translation: CASSYSQGAQETQYF.